Below, 11 T cell receptor beta chains from the same sample are listed, as sequenced in a study of vaccination effects on CD4 cells after COVID-19 (dated by TCRdb to the early 2020s). Libraries were prepared through the immunoSEQ multiplex PCR assay. Here the immuneACCESS table is served through TCRdb, limited to in-frame sequences with V and J called. Missing clones are a known gap in these copies; in checked studies unresolved V genes cover under half, and the rest lacks a known reason. This sample gives fewer than 30,000 clones in total; under 90% of them show up just once. 1.4% of the sample is in the top ten clones. No antigen has been assigned to these receptors. In the ViraFEST assay, PBMC were stimulated with viral peptide pools, and TCR sequencing was then used to find antigen-specific CD4+ T cell clonotypes based on their expansion. After approximately eleven days of culture, CD4+ T cells were isolated with the EasySep CD4+ T cell isolation kit. Two doses of either the BNT162b2 or the mRNA-1273 mRNA SARS-CoV-2 vaccine were administered to participants.

The sample in question was CD4+ T cells from PBMCs cultured with HCoV-NL63 spike peptides, obtained after COVID-19 vaccination. The cell subset or site label on this specimen signifies: HCoV-NL63 spike overlapping peptide pool stimulation. These TCRs come from a human donor who received a COVID-19 vaccine. Some clones in this sample may be carry-over from other donors' samples.

The V and J genes are TRBV12-3 or TRBV12-4 and TRBJ2-4; D is unresolved. The CDR3 length is 11 residues. The ends were cut back, 3 bases at V and 9 bases at J, with 6 bases in the middle. CDR3 residues: CASSFNSIQYF. The CDR3 DNA reads as TGTGCCAGCAGTTTTAATAGCATTCAGTACTTC.

The rearrangement links TRBV7-9 to TRBJ2-2; D is ambiguous. Trimming took off 3 bases at V and 6 bases at J, with 8 bases between the two ends. CDR3 size: 13 residues. CDR1 is SEHNR, CDR2 FQNEAQ, per germline (reference sequence). For the CDR3, the DNA is TGTGCCAGCAGCTTTATTGGTGCCGGGGAGCTGTTTTTT. This translates into CASSFIGAGELFF. The full variable domain, in which reference TRBV7-9 and TRBJ2-2 provide the parts outside the CDR3, is DTGVSQNPRHKITKRGQNVTFRCDPISEHNRLYWYRQTLGQGPEFLTYFQNEAQLEKSRLLSDRFSAERPKGSFSTLEIQRTEQGDSAMYLCASSFIGAGELFFGEGSRLTVL.

The chain couples TRBV19 to TRBJ1-5, with TRBD1 identical over 8 bases. After removal of 4 bases from V and 6 bases from J, the junction contained 17 bases not matched to a gene. This CDR3 is built from 18 residues. Germline CDR1 LNHDA, CDR2 SQIVND (reference sequence). The CDR3 nucleotides read TGTGCCAGTAGTACACAGGCTCTCGGACAGGGACGGATTCAGCCCCAGCATTTT. Translating gives CASSTQALGQGRIQPQHF.

This chain connects TRBV6-5 to TRBJ2-3; either TRBD1 or TRBD2 may fit D (7 bases each). The CDR3 runs 16 residues. The V end lost 4 bases, the J end lost 0 bases, and 14 bases lay between the germline ends. The germline gives CDR1 MNHEY, CDR2 SVGAGI. The CDR3 DNA sequence: TGTGCCAGCAGTTTCACCAGGGGGGGTAGCACAGATACGCAGTATTTT. Its translation is CASSFTRGGSTDTQYF.

This clone was seen more than once but under ten times. V is TRBV19 and J is TRBJ1-5; D is undetermined. CDR1 LNHDA and CDR2 SQIVND come from the germline V gene (reference sequence). This CDR3 region has 14 residues. Trimming shortened V by 3 bases and J by 0 bases, and 6 bases separated the two germline ends. CDR3 in amino acids: CASSIWGSNQPQHF. The CDR3 coding sequence is TGTGCCAGTAGTATTTGGGGTAGCAATCAGCCCCAGCATTTT.

J is TRBJ2-3 and V is TRBV6-5, with 8 bases identical to TRBD1. Germline V gives CDR1 MNHEY, CDR2 SVGAGI. This CDR3 is 16 amino acids long. With 3 bases clipped from V and 4 bases from J, the junction kept 9 bases outside the gene matches. The DNA for the CDR3 is TGTGCCAGCAGTTATCTTGGACAGGGTTTAGCAGATACGCAGTATTTT. It specifies CASSYLGQGLADTQYF.

The rearrangement uses TRBV2 and TRBJ1-1; D is unresolved. The CDR3 runs to 11 residues. Trimming took off 4 bases at V and 8 bases at J, with 8 bases between the two ends. Germline CDR1 SNHLY, CDR2 FYNNEI. The CDR3 DNA is TGTGCCAGCAGTGCCACATACGAAGCTTTCTTT. As protein: CASSATYEAFF.

On this clone: The sample contains more than one DNA sequence encoding this CDR3. This chain links TRBV7-9 with TRBJ1-2; no firm D call. This CDR3 is 13 amino acids long. Trimming stripped 0 bases from V and 4 bases from J, with 6 bases between. In germline, CDR1 is SEHNR, CDR2 FQNEAQ (reference sequence). The CDR3 here is CASSLASSYGYTF. The DNA for the CDR3 is TGTGCCAGCAGCTTAGCCAGCTCCTATGGCTACACCTTC.

The chain employs TRBV6-9 and TRBJ2-7; D may be TRBD2 (6 bases). Trimming removed 7 bases at V and 6 bases at J, with 25 bases between. CDR1 and CDR2 (germline): MNHGY, SVAAGI. CDR3 length equals 16 residues. The CDR3 DNA sequence: TGTGCCAGCACGGGGGAGGAGGCGTCCGGGCCCTCCGAGCAGTACGTC. As protein: CASTGEEASGPSEQYV.

The chain has TRBV7-8 and TRBJ2-2; D gene uncertain. CDR1 is SGHVS and CDR2 is FQNEAQ in the germline V gene. CDR3 size: 14 residues. Trimming removed 1 base from V and 4 bases from J, with 7 bases in between. The CDR3 DNA is TGTGCCAGCAGCTTAGAACAAATCACCGGGGAGCTGTTTTTT. Translating gives CASSLEQITGELFF.

V usage is TRBV18 and J usage is TRBJ2-5, with D maybe TRBD2 (5 bases). Germline loops: CDR1 KGHSH, CDR2 LQKENI. The length of the CDR3 is 14 residues. Trimming took 3 bases from V and 5 from J, leaving 13 bases between them. CDR3 residues: CASSPPSGWETQYF. In nucleotides, the CDR3 is TGTGCCAGCTCACCCCCAAGCGGTTGGGAGACCCAGTACTTC.